This T cell receptor beta chain was retrieved from a study of blood T cells in healthy people across ages. Findings and limits, study-wide: Unsorted PBMC input precluded a conclusive naive versus antigen-experienced comparison. As naive T cell percentage varied, TCR beta diversity correlated strongly with it.

Alongside a J-beta primer mix, a sample-barcoded 5' primer served in a second PCR lasting roughly 7 to 11 cycles. Each CDR3 protein gets one entry after TCRdb re-called the 5' RACE reads with MiXCR. The sample consists of hundreds of thousands of distinct CDR3 sequences, roughly 21% of them appearing once. CDR1 is MDHEN and CDR2 is SYDVKM in the germline V gene. V shed 6 bases and J 7 bases; nucleotides not matched to a gene: 6. The CDR3 runs to 14 residues. On this clonotype itself: Its antigen is undetermined.

Each sample provided at least 5 micrograms of extracted total RNA. J is TRBJ1-6 and V is TRBV28, with 7 bases matching TRBD1. The TCR comes from a man in his 70s in good health. The sequenced sample was blood. CDR3 region: CASRGGTANSPLHF. The CDR3 nucleotides are TGTGCCAGCAGGGGAGGGACAGCAAATTCACCCCTCCACTTT.